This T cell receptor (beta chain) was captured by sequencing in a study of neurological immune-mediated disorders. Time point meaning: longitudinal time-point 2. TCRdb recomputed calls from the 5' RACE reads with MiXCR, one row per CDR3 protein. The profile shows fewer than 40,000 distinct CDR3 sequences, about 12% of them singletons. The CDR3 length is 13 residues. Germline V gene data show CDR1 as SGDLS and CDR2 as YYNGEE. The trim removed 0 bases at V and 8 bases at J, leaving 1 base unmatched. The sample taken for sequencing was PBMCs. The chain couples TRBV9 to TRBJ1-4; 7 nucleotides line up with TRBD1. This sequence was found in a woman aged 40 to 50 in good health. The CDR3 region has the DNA TGTGCCAGCAGCGTAGGACAGGGAGAAAAACTGTTTTTT. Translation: CASSVGQGEKLFF.